The 6 T cell receptor beta chains below come from one sample, sequenced in a study of T-cell memory formation after mild COVID-19. TCRdb re-analysed the 5' RACE reads in MiXCR, keeping a single row per CDR3 protein. Of over 400,000 distinct CDR3 sequences in the sample, 20% to 30% were seen once. Sample: PBMCs or a T cell subset sorted from them (not recorded which). The receptor set was obtained from an adult woman who had mild COVID-19 (a few samples of this study predate the infection). Cell type and time point are not known.

V usage is TRBV7-9 and J usage is TRBJ2-6; the D is unclear. The V and J ends lost 5 bases and 0 bases respectively, with 8 bases between them. CDR1 is SEHNR and CDR2 is FQNEAQ in the germline V gene (reference sequence). The CDR3 is made up of 15 amino acids. CDR3 DNA sequence: TGTGCCAGCAGCCCCCAGAACTCTGGGGCCAACGTCCTGACTTTC. Its protein is CASSPQNSGANVLTF. The full variable domain, with the rest looked up from reference TRBV7-9 and TRBJ2-6, is DTGVSQNPRHKITKRGQNVTFRCDPISEHNRLYWYRQTLGQGPEFLTYFQNEAQLEKSRLLSDRFSAERPKGSFSTLEIQRTEQGDSAMYLCASSPQNSGANVLTFGAGSRLTVL.

This clonotype was observed a few times. The chain carries TRBV7-2 and TRBJ2-6; D unclear. The germline gives CDR1 SGHTA, CDR2 FQGNSA. The CDR3 runs to 17 residues. V was cut by 1 base and J by 1 base, with 11 bases left in between. CDR3: CASSLDPPISGANVLTF. CDR3 DNA sequence: TGTGCCAGCAGCTTAGACCCCCCGATTTCTGGGGCCAACGTCCTGACTTTC.

The rearrangement links TRBV7-2 to TRBJ1-2; 8 positions match TRBD1. V lost 4 bases, J lost 4 bases, and 8 bases stayed unmatched. The CDR3 loop spans 15 amino acids. Germline V gene lookup returns CDR1 SGHTA and CDR2 FQGNSA. Here the CDR3 reads CASSSFRGLSYGYTF. In DNA, the CDR3 is TGTGCCAGCAGCTCGTTCAGGGGGCTGAGCTATGGCTACACCTTC.

The rearrangement joins TRBV29-1 to TRBJ1-2, with 7 nucleotides matching TRBD1. Trimming cost V 1 base and J 4 bases; bases outside gene matches: 3. CDR1 SQVTM and CDR2 ANQGSEA come from the germline V gene. The CDR3 consists of 13 residues. In DNA, the CDR3 is TGCAGCGTTGAAGGTGGGACAGCCTATGGCTACACCTTC. This translates into CSVEGGTAYGYTF. Based on the CDR3 plus reference TRBV29-1 and TRBJ1-2, the full variable domain is SAVISQKPSRDICQRGTSLTIQCQVDSQVTMMFWYRQQPGQSLTLIATANQGSEATYESGFVIDKFPISRPNLTFSTLTVSNMSPEDSSIYLCSVEGGTAYGYTFGSGTRLTVV.

The CDR3 DNA reads TGTGCCATCAGTGCTGGGTCGTTCTTATCTCTCGAGCAGTACTTC. The encoded protein is CAISAGSFLSLEQYF. The rearrangement links TRBV10-3 to TRBJ2-7; D ambiguous. CDR3 size: 15 residues. The V end was cut by 4 bases, the J end by 6 bases, with 19 bases between. Per the germline V gene, CDR1 is ENHRY and CDR2 is SYGVKD.

In this sample, this clonotype turned up a few times. The chain couples TRBV10-3 to TRBJ1-1, with a possible D match to TRBD1 (5 bases). The CDR3 has 15 residues. CDR1 ENHRY and CDR2 SYGVKD come from the germline V gene. Trimming stripped 2 bases from V and 2 bases from J, with 12 bases between. CDR3 protein: CAISETGHPNTEAFF. Written as DNA, the CDR3 is TGTGCCATCAGTGAGACGGGGCACCCTAACACTGAAGCTTTCTTT.